The 20 T cell receptor beta chains below all came from one sample that was sequenced in a study of blood T cell repertoires in COVID-19. The table came from immunoSEQ multiplex PCR; TCRdb's copy has only in-frame clones and leaves some out. The table includes roughly 100,000 clones, roughly 80% detected once. The sequenced sample consisted of peripheral blood. These receptors were obtained from a woman at least 80 years old with acute or convalescent COVID-19.

The V call is TRBV3-1 (or the pseudogene TRBV3-2), the J call TRBJ2-1; no definite D call. CDR1 is LGHDT and CDR2 is YNNKEL in the germline V gene (reference sequence). V was pared by 1 base and J by 15 bases, with 13 bases between. The CDR3 totals 12 residues. This chain's CDR3 is CASSQGSGTGFF. In DNA, the CDR3 is TGTGCCAGCAGCCAAGGATCTGGTACGGGGTTCTTC.

This clone was recorded once. The J gene is TRBJ2-2, the V gene TRBV5-1, with D possibly TRBD2 on 6 matching bases. Germline assignment: CDR1 SGHRS and CDR2 YFSETQ. There are 16 residues in the CDR3. The V end lost 0 bases, the J end lost 2 bases, and 11 bases lay between the germline ends. The CDR3 nucleotides read TGCGCCAGCAGCTTGGTTGGTAGCGGAAACACCGGGGAGCTGTTTTTT. This encodes CASSLVGSGNTGELFF.

The CDR3 DNA follows: TGTGCCAGCAGGCCCCGGGGGGCAGATACGCAGTATTTT. Residues: CASRPRGADTQYF. The gene calls are TRBV3-1 (or the pseudogene TRBV3-2) and TRBJ2-3; 7 bases are shared with TRBD2. Looked up from germline, CDR1 is LGHDT and CDR2 is YNNKEL (reference sequence). Germline trimming cut 6 bases from V and 4 bases from J; bases unmatched to any gene: 4. The CDR3 contains 13 residues.

This chain links TRBV9 with TRBJ2-2, with D uncertain. The CDR3 is 13 amino acids. Germline V gene sequence: CDR1 SGDLS, CDR2 YYNGEE. V gave up 5 bases and J gave up 4 bases, with 9 bases separating them. The CDR3 sequence: CASSSKATGELFF. The CDR3 coding sequence is TGTGCCAGCAGTTCCAAAGCCACCGGGGAGCTGTTTTTT.

The chain carries TRBV13 and TRBJ2-7; 13 bases align to TRBD2. V lost 0 bases, J lost 2 bases, and 7 bases stayed unmatched. The CDR3 loop spans 18 amino acids. The germline V gene has CDR1 PRHDT and CDR2 FYEKMQ (reference sequence). The DNA of the CDR3 is TGTGCCAGCAGCTTAGGCCTACTAGCGGGAGGGAACCCCTACGAGCAGTACTTC. This codes for CASSLGLLAGGNPYEQYF. Combining the CDR3 with reference TRBV13 and TRBJ2-7 gives the whole variable domain AAGVIQSPRHLIKEKRETATLKCYPIPRHDTVYWYQQGPGQDPQFLISFYEKMQSDKGSIPDRFSAQQFSDYHSELNMSSLELGDSALYFCASSLGLLAGGNPYEQYFGPGTRLTVT.

The chain is built from TRBV25-1 and TRBJ2-3; TRBD2 matches 12 bases. CDR3 size: 15 residues. V trimming: 4 bases; J trimming: 4 bases; junction bases outside the gene matches: 3. Germline lookup yields CDR1 MGHDK and CDR2 SYGVNS. CDR3 coding DNA: TGTGCCAGCAGTGCCCCTAGCGGGAGGGCAGATACGCAGTATTTT. Its translation: CASSAPSGRADTQYF.

The chain uses TRBV7-9 and TRBJ2-3; 7 nucleotides line up with TRBD1. In germline, CDR1 is SEHNR, CDR2 FQNEAQ (reference sequence). Unmatched junction bases numbered 9, after V lost 4 bases and J lost 8 bases. The CDR3 has 14 residues. The CDR3 sequence is CASSSTGSVGTQYF. In DNA, the CDR3 is TGTGCCAGCAGCTCGACAGGGAGTGTTGGTACGCAGTATTTT.

V gene TRBV7-9 combines with J gene TRBJ2-5, with TRBD1 matching 9 bases. The germline gives CDR1 SEHNR, CDR2 FQNEAQ (reference sequence). The CDR3 has 14 amino acids. The trim removed 5 bases at V and 5 bases at J, leaving 6 bases unmatched. DNA for the CDR3: TGTGCCAGCAGCCGACAGGGGGGCGGGGAGACCCAGTACTTC. Translated, it gives CASSRQGGGETQYF. Full variable domain (missing parts from reference TRBV7-9 and TRBJ2-5): DTGVSQNPRHKITKRGQNVTFRCDPISEHNRLYWYRQTLGQGPEFLTYFQNEAQLEKSRLLSDRFSAERPKGSFSTLEIQRTEQGDSAMYLCASSRQGGGETQYFGPGTRLLVL.

V usage is TRBV28 and J usage is TRBJ2-7, with a weak D call TRBD2 (5 bases). The CDR3 runs to 16 residues. V was clipped by 2 bases and J by 2 bases, with 16 bases between them. Per the germline V gene, CDR1 is MDHEN and CDR2 is SYDVKM. CDR3 sequence reads: CASSLDLGVSTYEQYF. For the CDR3, the DNA is TGTGCCAGCAGTTTAGATCTGGGAGTTTCTACCTACGAGCAGTACTTC.

The chain links TRBV6-6 to TRBJ2-6, with TRBD2 matching over 7 bases. V shed 6 bases and J 1 base; nucleotides not matched to a gene: 18. The CDR3 has 20 amino acids. Germline CDR1 is MNHNY and CDR2 is SVGAGI (reference sequence). Here the CDR3 DNA reads TGTGCCAGCAGCGCGGGGTACCGGGACTATCGCTCTTCTGGGGCCAACGTCCTGACTTTC. Translation: CASSAGYRDYRSSGANVLTF.

The chain recombines TRBV2 with TRBJ2-3; weak D call: TRBD2 (6 bases). This CDR3 is built from 14 residues. The germline V and J ends were trimmed by 3 bases and 6 bases, with 13 bases remaining between them. Germline V gene lookup returns CDR1 SNHLY and CDR2 FYNNEI. The CDR3 sequence: CASSETSVWDTQYF. Here the CDR3 DNA reads TGTGCCAGCAGTGAGACTAGTGTTTGGGATACGCAGTATTTT.

This chain links TRBV5-4 with TRBJ2-1; possibly TRBD2 for D (5 bases). The CDR3 runs 12 residues. Looked up from germline, CDR1 is SGHNT and CDR2 is YYREEE (reference sequence). Trimming took 4 bases from V and 12 from J, leaving 14 bases between them. The CDR3 nucleotides are TGTGCCAGCAGCCGTCTCGGGGAACCGCAGTTCTTC. Its protein is CASSRLGEPQFF.

This chain joins TRBV29-1 and TRBJ2-5, with TRBD2 matching 15 bases. CDR1 and CDR2 (germline): SQVTM, ANQGSEA. The trim removed 5 bases at V and 5 bases at J, leaving 9 bases unmatched. The CDR3 runs to 16 residues. DNA of the CDR3: TGCAGCGTTCGGGGACTAGCGGGAGGCTTGGTTGAGACCCAGTACTTC. Its protein product is CSVRGLAGGLVETQYF.

The chain recombines TRBV3-1 (or the pseudogene TRBV3-2) with TRBJ1-2, with a weak D call TRBD1 (6 bases). Germline V lookup: CDR1 LGHDT, CDR2 YNNKEL (reference sequence). The CDR3 is 13 amino acids. Trimming shortened V by 3 bases and J by 5 bases, and 10 bases separated the two germline ends. The CDR3 is CASSQDSKYGYTF. For the CDR3, the DNA is TGTGCCAGCAGCCAGGACAGCAAATATGGCTACACCTTC.

This sequence joins TRBV5-1 and TRBJ2-7; D perhaps matches TRBD1 (5 bases). Germline CDR1 reads SGHRS; CDR2 reads YFSETQ. The CDR3 totals 15 residues. V was trimmed by 3 bases and J by 2 bases, leaving 15 bases between them. CDR3 DNA sequence: TGCGCCAGCAGCTCCAAGGAAGGGGTTCCCTACGAGCAGTACTTC. This sequence encodes CASSSKEGVPYEQYF.

The chain links TRBV4-3 to TRBJ2-5; 7 bases are a match to TRBD1. This CDR3 spans 14 amino acids. After removal of 3 bases from V and 5 bases from J, the junction contained 6 bases not matched to a gene. Germline V gene lookup returns CDR1 LGHNA and CDR2 YSLEER. The CDR3 reads CASSQGRRGETQYF. For the CDR3, the DNA is TGCGCCAGCAGCCAGGGCCGCAGGGGGGAGACCCAGTACTTC.

The V and J genes are TRBV7-2 and TRBJ1-2; no reliable D call. CDR1 and CDR2 (germline): SGHTA, FQGNSA. This CDR3 contains 13 residues. V was pared by 1 base and J by 8 bases, with 11 bases between. CDR3 sequence reads: CASSLERNQGYTF. Here the CDR3 DNA reads TGTGCCAGCAGCTTAGAGCGAAATCAGGGCTACACCTTC.

V is TRBV5-5 and J is TRBJ2-3; 9 nucleotides agree with TRBD2. The length of the CDR3 is 16 residues. V was clipped by 0 bases and J by 4 bases; unmatched bases: 6. The germline V gene has CDR1 SGHKS and CDR2 YYEKEE (reference sequence). DNA for the CDR3: TGTGCCAGCAGCTTGGGTCTAGCGGGACGAGCAGATACGCAGTATTTT. This encodes CASSLGLAGRADTQYF.

A note on this clone: The same CDR3 is also encoded by other DNA sequences in this sample. The rearrangement links TRBV28 to TRBJ2-1; 8 bases are shared with TRBD1. CDR1 and CDR2 (germline): MDHEN, SYDVKM. The CDR3 is made up of 16 amino acids. V lost 7 bases, J lost 7 bases, and 15 bases stayed unmatched. In nucleotides, the CDR3 is TGTGCCAGCAACGGACAGGGTGAACGGAGGGGGAATGAGCAGTTCTTC. This translates into CASNGQGERRGNEQFF.

The chain joins TRBV30 to TRBJ1-5, with a possible D match to TRBD1 (6 bases). The CDR3 runs 13 residues. Per germline, CDR1 GTSNPN and CDR2 SVGIG (reference sequence). V was shortened by 4 bases and J by 4 bases, with 11 bases between the two germline ends. CDR3 in amino acids: CAWKQGPNQPQHF. The CDR3 bases are TGTGCCTGGAAACAGGGACCTAATCAGCCCCAGCATTTT.